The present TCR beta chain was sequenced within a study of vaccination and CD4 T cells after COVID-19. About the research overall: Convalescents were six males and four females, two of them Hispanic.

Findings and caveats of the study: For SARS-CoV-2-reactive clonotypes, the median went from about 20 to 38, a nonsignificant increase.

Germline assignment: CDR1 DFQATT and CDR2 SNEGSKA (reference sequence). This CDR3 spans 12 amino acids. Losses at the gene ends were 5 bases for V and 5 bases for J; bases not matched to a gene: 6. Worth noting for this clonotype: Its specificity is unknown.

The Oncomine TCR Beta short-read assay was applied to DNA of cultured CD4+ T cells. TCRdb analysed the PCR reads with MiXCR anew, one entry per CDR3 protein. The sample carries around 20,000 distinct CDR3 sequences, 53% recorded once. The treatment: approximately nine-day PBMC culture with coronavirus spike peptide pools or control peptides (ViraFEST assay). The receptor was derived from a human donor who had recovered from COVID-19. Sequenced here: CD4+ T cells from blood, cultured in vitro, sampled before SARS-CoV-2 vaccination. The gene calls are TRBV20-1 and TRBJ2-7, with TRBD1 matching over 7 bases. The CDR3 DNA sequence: TGCAGTGCTGCAGGGGGATCAGACGAGCAGTACTTC. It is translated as CSAAGGSDEQYF.